One sample yielded the 18 T cell receptor beta chains listed below, sequenced in a study of neoadjuvant anti-PD-1 for oral cavity cancer. Clones were read by immunoSEQ multiplex PCR, and TCRdb kept only the in-frame ones, dropping some. The table includes 55,000 to 80,000 clones, roughly nine tenths detected once. Sample time point: after neoadjuvant nivolumab, at surgical resection. This sample comprised PBMCs, obtained after nivolumab (anti-PD-1) treatment. The receptor source for this set is a person aged 35 to 85 with oral cavity squamous cell carcinoma.

The V gene is TRBV4-1, the J gene TRBJ2-1, with D perhaps TRBD2 (6 bases). The CDR3 is 17 amino acids. CDR1 and CDR2 (germline): MGHRA, YSYEKL. The germline V and J ends were trimmed by 1 base and 5 bases, with 18 bases remaining between them. CDR3 protein: CASSQVTFWDFDNEQFF. CDR3 nucleotide sequence: TGCGCCAGCAGCCAAGTGACTTTCTGGGACTTCGACAATGAGCAGTTCTTC.

This clone was recorded only once. The chain employs TRBV27 and TRBJ1-4; perhaps TRBD1 as D (6 bases). This CDR3 region has 14 residues. V was trimmed by 3 bases and J by 10 bases, leaving 15 bases between them. Germline CDR1 reads MNHEY; CDR2 reads SMNVEV (reference sequence). CDR3 coding DNA: TGTGCCAGCAGTTTTGTGGGAGGGGACACAAAACTGTTTTTT. Translated: CASSFVGGDTKLFF.

The chain couples TRBV19 to TRBJ1-3, with D possibly TRBD1 on 5 matching bases. V lost 4 bases to trimming and J lost 4 bases, with 17 bases between them. CDR1 and CDR2 (germline): LNHDA, SQIVND (reference sequence). The CDR3 loop spans 16 amino acids. The chain's CDR3 is CASSTGLPLPGNTIYF. CDR3 sequence (DNA): TGTGCCAGTAGTACGGGACTCCCGTTACCGGGAAACACCATATATTTT.

The rearrangement joins TRBV30 to TRBJ2-1; D is unresolved. V was clipped by 1 base and J by 10 bases, with 8 bases between them. CDR1 is GTSNPN, CDR2 SVGIG, per germline (reference sequence). The CDR3 spans 11 residues. The CDR3: CAWSDVWEQFF. DNA of the CDR3: TGTGCCTGGAGTGACGTGTGGGAGCAGTTCTTC.

The chain links TRBV25-1 to TRBJ1-2; 9 bases are shared with TRBD1. This CDR3 contains 18 residues. V was pared by 3 bases and J by 2 bases, with 13 bases of the junction left unmatched. CDR1 MGHDK and CDR2 SYGVNS come from the germline V gene. The CDR3 here is CASSDARTGALRNYGYTF. DNA for the CDR3: TGTGCCAGCAGTGATGCTCGGACAGGGGCGCTACGAAACTATGGCTACACCTTC.

The rearrangement uses TRBV5-1 and TRBJ1-1; 9 bases are shared with TRBD1. CDR3 length: 15 amino acids. V was pared by 1 base and J by 4 bases, with 5 bases of the junction left unmatched. The germline V gene encodes CDR1 SGHRS and CDR2 YFSETQ. CDR3 nucleotides: TGCGCCAGCAGCTTGATTGAGACAGGGGGCACTGAAGCTTTCTTT. It is translated as CASSLIETGGTEAFF.

The chain uses TRBV6-5 and TRBJ2-7, with D possibly TRBD1 on 6 matching bases. The CDR3 is 14 amino acids. Germline V lookup: CDR1 MNHEY, CDR2 SVGAGI. V was shortened by 9 bases and J by 4 bases, with 19 bases between the two germline ends. The CDR3 region is CASRQAYHPYEQYF. CDR3 DNA sequence: TGTGCCAGTAGACAGGCGTACCATCCTTACGAGCAGTACTTC.

This chain joins TRBV4-1 and TRBJ2-1; a possible D gene is TRBD2 (6 bases). Looked up from germline, CDR1 is MGHRA and CDR2 is YSYEKL. This CDR3 contains 17 residues. Trimming shortened V by 0 bases and J by 4 bases, and 16 bases separated the two germline ends. In DNA form, the CDR3 reads TGCGCCAGCAGCCAAGATATCCGTGGCGGGAAATACAATGAGCAGTTCTTC. This gives the protein CASSQDIRGGKYNEQFF.

The chain recombines TRBV7-2 with TRBJ2-7; weak D call: TRBD2 (5 bases). The V and J ends lost 8 bases and 0 bases respectively, with 11 bases between them. Germline V gene data show CDR1 as SGHTA and CDR2 as FQGNSA. The CDR3 length is 13 residues. CDR3 bases: TGTGCCAGCGCTGCACTAGGCTCCTACGAGCAGTACTTC. This encodes CASAALGSYEQYF.

This chain joins TRBV29-1 and TRBJ1-1; the D gene is possibly TRBD1 (6 bases). V was shortened by 4 bases and J by 11 bases, with 17 bases between the two germline ends. This CDR3 has 12 residues. Germline V gene data show CDR1 as SQVTM and CDR2 as ANQGSEA. The CDR3 is CSVVLGHGGAFF. CDR3 coding DNA: TGCAGCGTTGTGTTGGGGCACGGGGGCGCTTTCTTT.

The chain recombines TRBV5-1 with TRBJ1-3; no definite D call. Trimming took 4 bases from V and 3 from J, leaving 17 bases between them. CDR1 and CDR2 (germline): SGHRS, YFSETQ. The CDR3 runs 16 residues. CDR3 bases: TGCGCCAGCAGCCCCTCACCGGGAGGGAATGGAAACACCATATATTTT. Translated: CASSPSPGGNGNTIYF.

The chain carries TRBV4-1 and TRBJ1-1; 8 bases match TRBD1. CDR3 length: 17 residues. Germline CDR1 reads MGHRA; CDR2 reads YSYEKL. The V and J ends lost 0 bases and 6 bases, in that order; junction bases with no gene match: 12. CDR3 in DNA: TGCGCCAGCAGCCAAGATGGTTTTAGGACAGGGTACCCTGAAGCTTTCTTT. Encoded protein: CASSQDGFRTGYPEAFF.

This clone was detected only once. The chain joins TRBV18 to TRBJ1-1; 9 bases are shared with TRBD1. The CDR3 is 14 amino acids. Trimming cost V 6 bases and J 1 base; bases outside gene matches: 3. The V gene's germline CDR1 is KGHSH and CDR2 LQKENI. The chain's CDR3 is CASSAGQGNTEAFF. CDR3 nucleotide sequence: TGTGCCAGCTCGGCGGGACAGGGGAACACTGAAGCTTTCTTT.

V usage is TRBV4-1 and J usage is TRBJ2-7; 7 nucleotides line up with TRBD1. The germline V gene encodes CDR1 MGHRA and CDR2 YSYEKL. This CDR3 has 17 amino acids. V lost 0 bases, J lost 3 bases, and 11 bases stayed unmatched. Here the CDR3 reads CASSQDFRTGRVYEQYF. The CDR3 DNA reads as TGCGCCAGCAGCCAAGATTTTCGGACAGGAAGAGTCTACGAGCAGTACTTC.

V usage is TRBV6-1 and J usage is TRBJ1-1, with D possibly TRBD1 on 6 matching bases. Trimming cost V 10 bases and J 0 bases, with 9 bases left between them. The CDR3 has 12 amino acids. The V gene's germline CDR1 is MNHNS and CDR2 SASEGT. This CDR3 is CATRQVNTEAFF. The CDR3 nucleotides are TGTGCCACAAGACAGGTGAACACTGAAGCTTTCTTT.

Regarding this clone: This CDR3 is also generated by other DNA sequences in the sample. The chain uses TRBV2 and TRBJ2-1; 8 bases are a match to TRBD1. Trimming at V came to 4 bases and at J to 8 bases, leaving 7 bases not matched to a gene. Germline CDR1 is SNHLY and CDR2 is FYNNEI. This CDR3 has 14 residues. The CDR3 DNA follows: TGTGCCAGCAGTGTAGGCAGGGGGCTAGATGAGCAGTTCTTC. Protein product: CASSVGRGLDEQFF.

V gene TRBV18 combines with J gene TRBJ1-1; D not resolved. CDR1 is KGHSH, CDR2 LQKENI, per germline. V was shortened by 6 bases and J by 3 bases, with 14 bases between the two germline ends. The CDR3 spans 14 residues. This CDR3 is CASSSGLLDTEAFF. CDR3 coding DNA: TGTGCCAGCTCCTCAGGACTACTTGACACTGAAGCTTTCTTT.

The chain is built from TRBV6-1 and TRBJ1-1; a possible D gene is TRBD1 (5 bases). The V and J ends lost 6 bases and 7 bases respectively, with 18 bases between them. Per germline, CDR1 MNHNS and CDR2 SASEGT. This CDR3 is 14 amino acids long. The CDR3, as DNA: TGTGCCAGCAGCTTTTTTCGAGGGGAGGGTGAAGCTTTCTTT. Protein sequence: CASSFFRGEGEAFF.